Each of the 21 T cell receptor beta chains below was sequenced from the same sample in a study of blood T cell repertoires in COVID-19. Only in-frame clones appear in the TCRdb table, and some are missing; sequencing was by immunoSEQ multiplex PCR. There are about 310,000 clones in the sample; around 87% occur only once, and around 8% lies in the top ten. Specimen: peripheral blood. The receptors shown here come from a woman between 50 and 59 years old who had recovered from COVID-19.

The rearrangement uses TRBV30 and TRBJ2-2; D ambiguous. CDR1 is GTSNPN, CDR2 SVGIG, per germline (reference sequence). The CDR3 has 14 residues. The V end lost 0 bases, the J end lost 2 bases, and 7 bases lay between the germline ends. The CDR3 here is CAWSVGSNTGELFF. In DNA form, the CDR3 reads TGTGCCTGGAGTGTGGGCAGCAACACCGGGGAGCTGTTTTTT. Supplemented by reference TRBV30 and TRBJ2-2, the full variable domain reads SQTIHQWPATLVQPVGSPLSLECTVEGTSNPNLYWYRQAAGRGLQLLFYSVGIGQISSEVPQNLSASRPQDRQFILSSKKLLLSDSGFYLCAWSVGSNTGELFFGEGSRLTVL.

In DNA, the CDR3 is TGTGCCAGTAGAAGGACAGAGTCCTACGAGCAGTACTTC. Its translation: CASRRTESYEQYF. The chain combines TRBV6-6 with TRBJ2-7; weak D call: TRBD1 (6 bases). This CDR3 has 13 residues. CDR1 MNHNY and CDR2 SVGAGI come from the germline V gene (reference sequence). Trimming took off 9 bases at V and 1 base at J, with 13 bases between the two ends.

The chain combines TRBV6-6 with TRBJ2-5, with TRBD2 matching 12 bases. Germline CDR1 MNHNY, CDR2 SVGAGI (reference sequence). The CDR3 runs to 15 residues. With V trimmed by 6 bases and J by 5 bases, 7 bases remained unmatched. This chain's CDR3 is CASRTSTSGGETQYF. DNA of the CDR3: TGTGCCAGCAGAACCTCCACTAGCGGGGGGGAGACCCAGTACTTC.

The chain recombines TRBV28 with TRBJ1-2; D is perhaps TRBD1 (6 bases). CDR1 and CDR2 from the germline V gene are MDHEN and SYDVKM. This CDR3 region has 14 residues. The germline V and J ends were trimmed by 3 bases and 6 bases, with 14 bases remaining between them. Here the CDR3 DNA reads TGTGCCAGCAGTTTTGGACAGTACCGACATGGCTACACCTTC. Its translation is CASSFGQYRHGYTF.

The V gene is TRBV7-2, the J gene TRBJ2-3; TRBD2 agrees at 12 bases. CDR1 SGHTA and CDR2 FQGNSA come from the germline V gene. V trimming: 5 bases; J trimming: 5 bases; junction bases outside the gene matches: 11. The CDR3 consists of 17 residues. For the CDR3, the DNA is TGTGCCAGCAGCCCTGGGGCTAGCGGGGGGGCATTAGATACGCAGTATTTT. Its translation: CASSPGASGGALDTQYF. The full variable domain, completed using reference TRBV7-2 and TRBJ2-3, is GAGVSQSPSNKVTEKGKDVELRCDPISGHTALYWYRQSLGQGLEFLIYFQGNSAPDKSGLPSDRFSAERTGGSVSTLTIQRTQQEDSAVYLCASSPGASGGALDTQYFGPGTRLTVL.

This chain joins TRBV4-3 and TRBJ2-1, with 7 bases matching TRBD1. The CDR3 totals 15 residues. The J segment lost 3 bases and the V segment lost 0 bases, leaving 2 bases of the junction unmatched. Germline V gives CDR1 LGHNA, CDR2 YSLEER. This chain's CDR3 is CASSQDPGGYNEQFF. CDR3 DNA sequence: TGCGCCAGCAGCCAAGATCCAGGGGGCTACAATGAGCAGTTCTTC.

This CDR3 reads CASRPGVSTGNEQYF. CDR3 bases: TGTGCCAGCAGGCCCGGCGTCTCCACAGGGAACGAGCAGTACTTC. The V and J genes are TRBV7-2 and TRBJ2-7; D might be TRBD1 (6 bases). The CDR3 has 15 residues. The V end lost 6 bases, the J end lost 5 bases, and 20 bases lay between the germline ends. From germline, CDR1 is SGHTA and CDR2 FQGNSA.

The CDR3 region has the DNA TGTGCCAGCAGCTTAACAGGGACAGGGAAGGCCGGGGAGCTGTTTTTT. Amino acid sequence: CASSLTGTGKAGELFF. V gene TRBV7-9 combines with J gene TRBJ2-2, with 9 bases identical to TRBD1. This CDR3 region has 16 residues. J lost 6 bases, V lost 2 bases, and 7 bases had no gene match. CDR1 SEHNR and CDR2 FQNEAQ come from the germline V gene (reference sequence).

The chain uses TRBV14 and TRBJ2-1; 8 positions match TRBD2. CDR1 SGHDN and CDR2 FVKESK come from the germline V gene. There are 16 residues in the CDR3. With V trimmed by 1 base and J by 2 bases, 4 bases remained unmatched. CDR3 protein: CASSQGVGRAYNEQFF. CDR3 DNA sequence: TGTGCCAGCAGCCAAGGGGTCGGGAGGGCCTACAATGAGCAGTTCTTC.

This clone was counted a single time. The chain has TRBV11-2 and TRBJ2-5, with 9 bases identical to TRBD2. The length of the CDR3 is 15 residues. CDR1 and CDR2 (germline): SGHAT, FQNNGV. V lost 5 bases, J lost 5 bases, and 9 bases stayed unmatched. In nucleotides, the CDR3 is TGTGCCAGCAGCCCGTCCCCTCTAGCGGGGGAGACCCAGTACTTC. The encoded protein is CASSPSPLAGETQYF.

The chain carries TRBV9 and TRBJ2-3, with D unresolved. V was shortened by 1 base and J by 2 bases, with 5 bases between the two germline ends. CDR1 is SGDLS, CDR2 YYNGEE, per germline. This CDR3 has 13 amino acids. The CDR3 DNA is TGTGCCAGCAGCGTACAGGTCACAGATACGCAGTATTTT. Protein product: CASSVQVTDTQYF.

This clone was found a few times. The chain carries TRBV7-3 and TRBJ1-1, with D tentatively TRBD1 (6 bases). The CDR3 runs 15 residues. The germline V gene has CDR1 SGHTA and CDR2 FQGTGA. V dropped 2 bases and J dropped 3 bases, with 13 bases sitting between them. CDR3 sequence reads: CASSLEAGADTEAFF. DNA for the CDR3: TGTGCCAGCAGCTTAGAGGCAGGGGCCGACACTGAAGCTTTCTTT.

V usage is TRBV7-9 and J usage is TRBJ1-2, with TRBD1 identical over 8 bases. V was pared by 4 bases and J by 8 bases, with 3 bases of the junction left unmatched. Germline V CDR1 and CDR2: SEHNR, FQNEAQ (reference sequence). CDR3 size: 12 residues. This CDR3 is CASSYGQGGYTF. CDR3 sequence (DNA): TGTGCCAGCAGCTATGGACAGGGAGGCTACACCTTC.

The rearrangement links TRBV3-1 (or the pseudogene TRBV3-2) to TRBJ2-1; 11 nucleotides line up with TRBD2. CDR3 length: 15 amino acids. Germline lookup yields CDR1 LGHDT and CDR2 YNNKEL (reference sequence). The J segment lost 4 bases and the V segment lost 8 bases, leaving 7 bases of the junction unmatched. The CDR3 DNA follows: TGTGCCAGCGGCAAGACTAGCGGGATGTACAATGAGCAGTTCTTC. Translating it yields CASGKTSGMYNEQFF.

The rearrangement links TRBV11-2 to TRBJ2-1; 8 bases line up with TRBD1. There are 16 residues in the CDR3. V lost 3 bases to trimming and J lost 7 bases; unmatched junction nucleotides: 11. Germline CDR1 and CDR2: SGHAT and FQNNGV. CDR3 in DNA: TGTGCCAGCAGCTTCCTCAGGGGGCGCACGGCGAATGAGCAGTTCTTC. This codes for CASSFLRGRTANEQFF. Based on the CDR3 plus reference TRBV11-2 and TRBJ2-1, the full variable domain is EAGVAQSPRYKIIEKRQSVAFWCNPISGHATLYWYQQILGQGPKLLIQFQNNGVVDDSQLPKDRFSAERLKGVDSTLKIQPAKLEDSAVYLCASSFLRGRTANEQFFGPGTRLTVL.

This clone was seen a single time. This chain joins TRBV28 and TRBJ1-5, with no clear D. CDR1 is MDHEN, CDR2 SYDVKM, per germline. Trimming took off 3 bases at V and 0 bases at J, with 15 bases between the two ends. CDR3 length equals 17 residues. The CDR3: CASSFRSRPYSNQPQHF. CDR3 bases: TGTGCCAGCAGTTTTCGGAGTAGGCCCTATAGCAATCAGCCCCAGCATTTT.

This chain joins TRBV5-4 and TRBJ2-5; 7 nucleotides agree with TRBD2. The germline V gene encodes CDR1 SGHNT and CDR2 YYREEE (reference sequence). CDR3 size: 14 residues. The V gene end was trimmed by 4 bases and the J gene end by 5 bases; junction bases not matched to a gene: 8. The CDR3 DNA follows: TGTGCCAGCAGCCCGGGGGGAGGGCAGGAGACCCAGTACTTC. It yields the protein CASSPGGGQETQYF.

This chain uses TRBV28 with TRBJ2-2, with 10 bases matching TRBD1. The trim removed 5 bases at V and 5 bases at J, leaving 14 bases unmatched. The CDR3 totals 18 residues. The V gene's germline CDR1 is MDHEN and CDR2 SYDVKM. The CDR3 spells CASSLRQGANRGTGELFF. The CDR3 DNA follows: TGTGCCAGCAGTCTAAGACAGGGGGCCAATCGGGGTACCGGGGAGCTGTTTTTT.

The rearrangement links TRBV6-1 to TRBJ2-7, with D perhaps matching TRBD2 (6 bases). V shed 2 bases and J shed 0 bases, with 11 bases lying between them. This CDR3 is 15 amino acids long. Germline V lookup: CDR1 MNHNS, CDR2 SASEGT. DNA of the CDR3: TGTGCCAGCAGTGAATCGGGCGGGATCTCCTACGAGCAGTACTTC. Protein: CASSESGGISYEQYF.

The chain couples TRBV20-1 to TRBJ1-1, with a possible D match to TRBD1 (5 bases). The germline V gene encodes CDR1 DFQATT and CDR2 SNEGSKA (reference sequence). The CDR3 has 11 residues. CDR3 DNA sequence: TGCAGCTGGGGCGGGAACACTGAAGCTTTCTTT. This gives the protein CSWGGNTEAFF.

This clone was observed a single time. The chain uses TRBV27 and TRBJ2-3, with TRBD1 as a possible D gene (6 bases). The CDR3 sequence is 16 residues long. The germline CDR1 and CDR2 sequences are MNHEY and SMNVEV (reference sequence). V shed 3 bases and J shed 7 bases, with 20 bases lying between them. Written as DNA, the CDR3 is TGTGCCAGCAGTTTGCTGGGGGCGCCTCTAGTCCATACGCAGTATTTT. Translation gives CASSLLGAPLVHTQYF.